This passage covers 27 T cell receptor beta chains from one sample sequenced in a study of T cells in Graves' hyperthyroidism and ophthalmopathy. RNA transcripts gave rise to amplified TCR beta CDR3 regions. Carried out on the TCR CDR3, a first-round RT-PCR used the HTBI primer set. One entry per CDR3 protein results from TCRdb running MiXCR on the multiplex PCR reads. The table lists a few hundred thousand distinct CDR3 sequences, under 20% of them singletons. Sequencing used blood. The receptor source for this set is a young man with Graves' ophthalmopathy.

This chain joins TRBV5-1 and TRBJ2-5, with a possible D match to TRBD2 (5 bases). The V end lost 3 bases, the J end lost 3 bases, and 9 bases lay between the germline ends. The length of the CDR3 is 13 residues. The V gene's germline CDR1 is SGHRS and CDR2 YFSETQ. The CDR3 DNA follows: TGCGCCAGCAGCTCCATGAGGGAAGAGACCCAGTACTTC. Its protein is CASSSMREETQYF.

In this sample, this clonotype turned up many times. This chain uses TRBV2 with TRBJ1-1, with TRBD1 matching 7 bases. The CDR3 contains 13 residues. With 5 bases clipped from V and 1 base from J, the junction kept 1 base outside the gene matches. CDR1 and CDR2 (germline): SNHLY, FYNNEI. The CDR3 DNA follows: TGTGCCAGCAGTCAGGGGGAGAACACTGAAGCTTTCTTT. It is translated as CASSQGENTEAFF.

In its sample, this clonotype was seen many times. The genes are TRBV6-9 and TRBJ2-5; D is ambiguous. Trimming cost V 11 bases and J 0 bases, with 16 bases left between them. This CDR3 region has 14 residues. Looked up from germline, CDR1 is MNHGY and CDR2 is SVAAGI. The CDR3, as DNA: TGTGCCGGCTTGTCTACCCTTTACCAAGAGACCCAGTACTTC. It yields the protein CAGLSTLYQETQYF.

This clonotype has a count of ten or more. The chain combines TRBV18 with TRBJ1-2; D unclear. The length of the CDR3 is 14 residues. Trimming pared 3 bases from V and 0 bases from J, leaving 8 bases between. Germline V gene data show CDR1 as KGHSH and CDR2 as LQKENI. CDR3 loop: CASSPWEPNYGYTF. DNA of the CDR3: TGTGCCAGCTCACCGTGGGAGCCTAACTATGGCTACACCTTC.

The chain is built from TRBV4-2 and TRBJ2-1; tentatively, D is TRBD1 (6 bases). This CDR3 has 13 residues. V was clipped by 5 bases and J by 9 bases, with 14 bases between them. Germline CDR1 reads LGHNA; CDR2 reads YNFKEQ. CDR3 nucleotides: TGTGCCAGCAGCGATAAACCGGACAGTGAGCAGTTCTTC. As protein: CASSDKPDSEQFF.

At least ten counts were recorded for this clonotype. The genes are TRBV6-1 and TRBJ1-1, with 7 bases aligning to TRBD1. With 5 bases clipped from V and 5 bases from J, the junction kept 11 bases outside the gene matches. Looked up from germline, CDR1 is MNHNS and CDR2 is SASEGT. The CDR3 is 15 amino acids. In nucleotides, the CDR3 is TGTGCCAGCAGTTTGGAGGGACAGACATTAACTGAAGCTTTCTTT. It specifies CASSLEGQTLTEAFF.

A few counts support this clonotype. This chain connects TRBV19 to TRBJ1-5; D is undetermined. V shed 6 bases and J shed 0 bases, with 12 bases lying between them. CDR1 and CDR2 (germline): LNHDA, SQIVND (reference sequence). The CDR3 length is 15 residues. The CDR3 sequence: CASSTAPFSNQPQHF. Here the CDR3 DNA reads TGTGCCAGTAGCACCGCGCCATTTAGCAATCAGCCCCAGCATTTT.

This clonotype was picked up many times. The gene calls are TRBV5-1 and TRBJ2-7; D not certain. The CDR3 loop spans 15 amino acids. CDR1 and CDR2 from the germline V gene are SGHRS and YFSETQ. The ends were cut back, 0 bases at V and 5 bases at J, with 15 bases in the middle. The CDR3 region has the DNA TGCGCCAGCAGCTTGGATACTTACCCTACGGACGAGCAGTACTTC. It encodes CASSLDTYPTDEQYF.

The genes are TRBV24-1 and TRBJ1-5; no clear D gene. V was pared by 5 bases and J by 1 base, with 8 bases between. The CDR3 spans 14 residues. The germline gives CDR1 KGHDR, CDR2 SFDVKD. The CDR3 loop is CATSVTTSNQPQHF. CDR3 nucleotide sequence: TGTGCCACCAGTGTGACAACCAGCAATCAGCCCCAGCATTTT.

The chain has TRBV27 and TRBJ2-3, with no clear D. The CDR3 is 16 residues long. Trimming stripped 2 bases from V and 3 bases from J, with 15 bases between. Germline CDR1 MNHEY, CDR2 SMNVEV (reference sequence). The CDR3 here is CASSLLALRKTDTQYF. The CDR3 DNA is TGTGCCAGCAGTTTACTGGCCCTGAGGAAAACAGATACGCAGTATTTT.

The chain has TRBV7-9 and TRBJ1-5; 11 nucleotides align to TRBD1. The J segment lost 9 bases and the V segment lost 5 bases, leaving 6 bases of the junction unmatched. Germline V gene lookup returns CDR1 SEHNR and CDR2 FQNEAQ (reference sequence). This CDR3 spans 14 amino acids. CDR3 coding DNA: TGTGCCAGCAGCCCCGGGACAGGGGGTGGGCCCCAGCATTTT. Residues: CASSPGTGGGPQHF.

This clonotype was counted at least ten times. The chain combines TRBV27 with TRBJ2-1, with 9 bases aligning to TRBD2. CDR1 is MNHEY and CDR2 is SMNVEV in the germline V gene (reference sequence). This CDR3 is built from 14 residues. Germline trimming cut 6 bases from V and 3 bases from J; bases unmatched to any gene: 3. The CDR3 loop reads CASRGTSFYNEQFF. Here the CDR3 DNA reads TGTGCCAGCAGGGGGACTAGCTTCTACAATGAGCAGTTCTTC.

This clonotype has at least ten counts. The chain is built from TRBV6-2 or TRBV6-3 and TRBJ1-1; D unclear. The germline V and J ends were trimmed by 0 bases and 0 bases, with 11 bases remaining between them. Germline CDR1 MNHEY, CDR2 SVGEGT. The CDR3 runs 16 residues. The CDR3 DNA reads TGTGCCAGCAGTTACTCCACGGGCTCCATGAACACTGAAGCTTTCTTT. Its translation is CASSYSTGSMNTEAFF.

The chain is built from TRBV5-6 and TRBJ2-1; 7 nucleotides match TRBD2. The CDR3 is 17 amino acids. Losses at the gene ends were 3 bases for V and 0 bases for J; bases not matched to a gene: 9. Germline V gene sequence: CDR1 SGHDT, CDR2 YYEEEE. The CDR3 loop reads CASSSFGGLSSYNEQFF. The CDR3 DNA sequence: TGTGCCAGCAGCTCGTTCGGGGGGTTAAGCTCCTACAATGAGCAGTTCTTC.

This clonotype was recorded many times. V usage is TRBV27 and J usage is TRBJ2-5, with 10 bases matching TRBD1. The junction had 12 bases not matched to a gene; V was cut back by 4 bases and J by 4 bases. This CDR3 region has 17 residues. CDR1 is MNHEY, CDR2 SMNVEV, per germline (reference sequence). For the CDR3, the DNA is TGTGCCAGCAGTTCCGGGACAGGGGTACTCGGCCGAGAGACCCAGTACTTC. Translated, it gives CASSSGTGVLGRETQYF.

The chain combines TRBV6-1 with TRBJ2-6, with D hard to call. CDR1 and CDR2 (germline): MNHNS, SASEGT. The CDR3 runs to 13 residues. Trimming took 1 base from V and 8 from J, leaving 6 bases between them. CDR3: CASSEERTNVLTF. Written as DNA, the CDR3 is TGTGCCAGCAGTGAAGAAAGGACCAACGTCCTGACTTTC.

In this sample, this clonotype turned up many times. The V call is TRBV29-1, the J call TRBJ1-1; maybe TRBD1 (6 bases). The CDR3 consists of 13 residues. Trimming shortened V by 3 bases and J by 6 bases, and 14 bases separated the two germline ends. The V gene's germline CDR1 is SQVTM and CDR2 ANQGSEA. CDR3 DNA: TGCAGCGTTGATGGTAGTCAGGGGTCTGAAGCTTTCTTT. It codes for CSVDGSQGSEAFF.

In its sample, this clonotype was seen a few times. The V gene is TRBV7-8, the J gene TRBJ2-2; D is undetermined. CDR1 is SGHVS, CDR2 FQNEAQ, per germline. The CDR3 contains 13 residues. Trimming took 5 bases from V and 6 from J, leaving 10 bases between them. Written as DNA, the CDR3 is TGTGCCAGCAGCCTCCTACGTTCCGGGGAGCTGTTTTTT. Translation gives CASSLLRSGELFF.

The table lists this clonotype with many counts. J is TRBJ1-6 and V is TRBV11-2, with 12 bases identical to TRBD1. Germline CDR1 reads SGHAT; CDR2 reads FQNNGV. CDR3 size: 17 residues. V lost 7 bases, J lost 0 bases, and 4 bases stayed unmatched. Here the CDR3 reads CASKGTGGFSYNSPLHF. The CDR3 coding sequence is TGTGCCAGCAAAGGGACAGGGGGCTTCTCCTATAATTCACCCCTCCACTTT.

Concerning this clonotype: A much bigger clone sits one base away, suggesting this may be a read error. The chain uses TRBV24-1 and TRBJ1-5; TRBD1 aligns across 8 bases. The CDR3 loop spans 15 amino acids. Germline-derived CDR1 and CDR2 are KGHDR and SFDVKD. CDR3 region: CASSEETGANQPQHF. The CDR3 DNA reads TGTGCCTCCAGTGAGGAGACAGGGGCCAATCAGCCCCAGCATTTT.

This clonotype was seen at least ten times. The V gene is TRBV3-1, the J gene TRBJ2-5; D unresolved. The CDR3 has 14 residues. Germline CDR1 is LGHDT and CDR2 is YNNKEL (reference sequence). V was trimmed by 1 base and J by 5 bases, leaving 11 bases between them. In DNA, the CDR3 is TGTGCCAGCAGCCAAGCCTCACCCGGCGAGACCCAGTACTTC. It encodes CASSQASPGETQYF.

As to this clonotype: A read error is possible here, since a much larger clone lies one base away. The chain couples TRBV18 to TRBJ1-1; D is undetermined. The V gene lost 3 bases and the J gene lost 6 bases, with 14 bases spanning the gap. The CDR3 is 14 amino acids. The germline CDR1 and CDR2 sequences are KGHSH and LQKENI. CDR3 sequence reads: CASSPREGDAEAFF. In DNA form, the CDR3 reads TGTGCCAGCTCACCCCGGGAGGGAGACGCTGAAGCTTTCTTT.

This clonotype was seen repeatedly, ten times or more. CDR3 nucleotides: TGTGCCAGCAGTCCCTTGGGGACCAGGGTGAATGAGCAGTTCTTC. Its protein product is CASSPLGTRVNEQFF. This sequence joins TRBV12-3 or TRBV12-4 and TRBJ2-1; D might be TRBD1 or TRBD2, each matching 5 bases. The CDR3 spans 15 residues. V was clipped by 5 bases and J by 7 bases, with 18 bases between them.

The sample holds many counts of this clonotype. The rearrangement uses TRBV6-1 and TRBJ2-7, with 10 bases matching TRBD1. Germline V lookup: CDR1 MNHNS, CDR2 SASEGT. Unmatched junction bases numbered 11, after V lost 6 bases and J lost 0 bases. This CDR3 is built from 17 residues. The CDR3 sequence: CASRGEPGQGPSYEQYF. In nucleotides, the CDR3 is TGTGCCAGCAGGGGGGAACCGGGACAGGGGCCCTCCTACGAGCAGTACTTC.

This clonotype was picked up a small number of times. The chain has TRBV19 and TRBJ1-5; D is undetermined. The CDR3 is 15 residues long. The germline V and J ends were trimmed by 1 base and 1 base, with 8 bases remaining between them. Germline loops: CDR1 LNHDA, CDR2 SQIVND (reference sequence). CDR3 DNA: TGTGCCAGTAGTATAGTAGCTGGGAGCAATCAGCCCCAGCATTTT. Protein sequence: CASSIVAGSNQPQHF.

This clonotype appeared many times. This chain joins TRBV5-1 and TRBJ1-2; 7 nucleotides align to TRBD1. The V segment lost 0 bases and the J segment 1 base; nucleotides outside the gene matches: 6. CDR3 length equals 16 residues. Per the germline V gene, CDR1 is SGHRS and CDR2 is YFSETQ. Here the CDR3 reads CASSLETGTDNYGYTF. The CDR3, as DNA: TGCGCCAGCAGCTTGGAAACCGGGACAGATAACTATGGCTACACCTTC.

This clonotype was seen ten or more times. The chain recombines TRBV2 with TRBJ2-1; 8 nucleotides line up with TRBD1. Germline CDR1 SNHLY, CDR2 FYNNEI. This CDR3 is built from 16 residues. J lost 9 bases, V lost 4 bases, and 14 bases had no gene match. For the CDR3, the DNA is TGTGCCAGCAGTGCGACAGGGGACGGGATCCCAGGTGAGCAGTTCTTC. Protein: CASSATGDGIPGEQFF.